This T cell receptor beta chain stems from a study of cytomegalovirus exposure and HLA in healthy donors (TCRdb year 2017). Turning to the overall study: According to an earlier analysis of a few hundred of the donors, some 170 million T cells yielded 90 million to 140 million unique TCR beta sequences and less than 300 Gb of sequence data. HLA typing covered class I and class II loci at four-digit resolution. The study used immunosequencing to profile the T cell repertoires of several hundred subjects and linked those repertoires to cytomegalovirus serostatus. To study patterns of TCR occurrence, a later analysis re-analyzed previously published TCR beta repertoires from around 670 donors and added high-resolution HLA genotyping. High-throughput TCR immunosequencing, statistical association of individual TCRs with disease status, and machine learning were combined to predict cytomegalovirus infection status. Among under 450 genotyped donors of the cohort, an average of roughly 240,000 unique TCR beta nucleotide sequences were sequenced per donor, around 20% of them non-productive. Of the 398 genotyped donors, roughly 80% fell in the genetic ancestry cluster associated with self-reported Caucasian donors. Every repertoire in the discovery cohort had been generated on one and the same sequencing platform. The aim of the study was to test whether cataloging public T cell receptors could identify signatures of past pathogen exposure. Several DR-DQ haplotypes were treated as single units for association and clustering because of strong linkage in the cohort. Donor age, sex, ethnicity and CMV serostatus were compiled alongside the repertoire data. In a later genetic analysis, genome-wide SNP genotypes for about 60% of the 666 donors were used, and that subset was treated as a discovery cohort. In the later analysis, no new phenotypic data were used to find candidate immune exposures; instead, reliance was placed on TCR beta sequences and their occurrence across donors. Besides the first cohort of around 670 subjects, a separate validation cohort made up of 120 different subjects was used. About 280 gigabases of sequencing data and roughly 81 million unique TCR sequences made up an early release that covered approximately 700 HLA-typed donors. Typing coverage differed by locus: A, B, C, DRB1 and DQB1 were typed in roughly 620-640 donors, DQA1 in 522, DPA1 in around 580, and DPB1 in 450 to 480. In an earlier analysis of about 590 of the donors, high-throughput TCR beta sequencing was used to judge whether each TCR beta V gene segment behaved as functional or pseudogenic. Results and caveats for the whole study, not just this receptor: In a later analysis, several top co-occurrence clusters were reported to appear linked to parvovirus B19, influenza, CMV and Epstein-Barr virus. While some public TCRs were present in many individuals, most TCR sequences turned up only very rarely across donors. A group of highly shared sequence variants was considered likely to be a technical artifact of the sequencing pipeline. According to the authors, the approach could potentially be generalized to other disease states and immunological phenotypes. A further reported finding was that TCR beta sequences accurately predicted the HLA-A and HLA-B alleles for most subjects in the first cohort. Some IMGT-functional V segments, including TRBV6-2 and TRBV6-3, could not be told apart with the 87-base-pair reads, so those segments were excluded. Most CMV-associated TCR beta chains appeared to be HLA-restricted in a later analysis, and the HLA associations seemed to be driven largely by CMV exposure. In an earlier analysis of roughly 560 of the donors, most TCR beta V segments were observed in productive rearrangements about 90% or about 30% of the time, broadly matching IMGT annotations. In a later analysis, HLA-associated TCR beta chains showed more clonal expansion and lower generation probabilities than non-associated chains that were equally common. Three of the identified cytomegalovirus-associated TCR beta chains were confirmed in vitro to be specific for cytomegalovirus antigens. The study listed 150 to 200 TCR beta chains as associated with cytomegalovirus. The earlier analysis of 587 of the donors excluded around 17 rarely observed V segments, including chromosome 9 orphons, because counts were too low. A later analysis associated 16,951 TCR beta sequences with specific HLA alleles at a false discovery rate of 0.05. In a later genetic analysis, a missense DCLRE1C variant was associated with V-gene and J-gene trimming of TCR beta chains, and the association was replicated in an independent cohort. The only immune exposure information available for the cohort was CMV serostatus. Assigning TCR associations to individual alleles was difficult when HLA alleles, especially DR and DQ, strongly co-occurred. In both the original and validation cohorts, the classifier was reported to diagnose cytomegalovirus status with high specificity and sensitivity. According to a later analysis, TCR association rates differed among HLA loci, with DRB1 alleles showing the most associated TCRs and HLA-C alleles showing the fewest. The cohort was sequenced for TCR beta chains only, and without alpha or paired-chain data the features that could be detected were limited. Linkage disequilibrium might explain the correlated functional status among segregating V segments, but an unknown experimental factor could not be excluded. The presence/absence analyses assumed that sequencing depth was roughly uniform across donors, and that assumption may not be true. According to a later genetic analysis, donors in an Asian-associated ancestry cluster had fewer N-insertions in productive TCRs than the approximately 700-donor mean. HLA typing was unavailable for some donors at each locus, so association tests used only the typed subset.

With regard to this clone: Its antigen is not yet known. One junction end does not reproduce the germline sequence, and a read error may be involved.

Measured from the cysteine to the phenylalanine, the CDR3 is 15 residues long. Just the 45-base CDR3 DNA is kept, in frame starting at base 1. The germline V gene sets CDR1 to SQVTM and CDR2 to ANQGSEA. The cohort was made up of around 720 healthy bone marrow donors. Cohort members were all nominally healthy when sampled, although unrecorded immune exposures were likely present. The donor was CMV seronegative and belonged to the group of several hundred seronegative cohort members. A peripheral blood sample was provided by each donor, and peripheral blood mononuclear cells were used for TCR beta sequencing. The Qiagen DNeasy Blood Extraction Kit was used to extract genomic DNA from the blood cell samples. Libraries were prepared through the immunoSEQ multiplex PCR assay. For the multiplex PCR, a mixture combining 60 forward primers for TCR Vbeta segments and 13 reverse primers for TCR Jbeta segments was used. The CDR3 region of rearranged TCR beta genes was amplified from genomic DNA by a multiplex PCR assay. Amplified TCR beta libraries were sequenced as 87-base-pair reads on the Illumina HiSeq System. In the authors' own workflow: A later analysis counted about 82 million unique TCR beta chains across the roughly 700 repertoires, and roughly 9.9 million of these chains were shared by at least two donors. A nearest-neighbor algorithm error-corrected the raw reads and collapsed the reads into unique sequences, merging closely related sequences to remove PCR and sequencing errors. To assign V, D and J gene segments, CDR3 sequences were aligned to IMGT reference sequences. For a sequence to be retained, a match of at least six nucleotides to both a V gene segment and a J gene segment was required. Rearrangements were called productive when the CDR3 lacked stop codons and stayed in frame with V and J; all others were non-productive. Following IMGT convention, CDR3 was defined as the stretch from the second conserved V-encoded cysteine up to the conserved J-encoded phenylalanine. In an earlier analysis of more than 550 of the donors, sequences lacking an unambiguous match to a single V gene segment were excluded. In an earlier analysis of some 590 of the donors, V segments were called functional above 56.7% productive rearrangements and were called segregating when the between-donor standard deviation exceeded 5%. A statistical classification framework was developed to diagnose cytomegalovirus status using the catalog of TCR beta chain sequences. V and J gene assignment, in a later analysis, came from comparing TCR nucleotide sequences with IMGT/GENE-DB human TR gene sequences. A later analysis assigned CDR3 sequences and most-parsimonious VDJ recombination scenarios with the TCRdist pipeline. In a later analysis, each TCR beta chain was defined by its CDR3 amino acid sequence together with its V-gene family, and reads without a unique V-gene family were excluded. As a way to deal with suspected cross-contamination and a sequencing artifact, a later analysis dropped over 550 nucleotide sequences that were highly shared and had low generation probability. In a later analysis, a clonal expansion index was calculated for each public chain from normalized within-repertoire ranks of inferred template counts. In a later analysis, generation probabilities were computed using a VDJ recombination model fitted to out-of-frame rearrangements, and the results were checked against IGoR. A later analysis scored TCR-TCR, TCR-HLA and TCR-CMV co-occurrence with hypergeometric tests, applying a repertoire-size bias correction to TCR pairs. In a later analysis, false discovery rates were estimated by permuting HLA or CMV assignments 20 times. In a later analysis, co-occurring TCRs were grouped using DBSCAN, and TCRdist sequence similarity was added for clustering within HLA-allele-positive subsets. For co-occurrence clustering, repertoires with fewer than 30,000 or more than 120,000 public chains were excluded, along with five or six repertoires with anomalous nucleotide sharing. Sourced from immuneACCESS, this table was stored by TCRdb with only in-frame sequences that have V and J called. A share of the clones is absent; for the studies checked, an unresolved V gene accounts for under half, and the remainder has no known explanation. V, J and clone size reflect that table, while D and trimming were determined from the DNA. This sample comprises under 200,000 clones, around 80% of them detected only once. Approximately 0.55% of the sample rests with the top ten.

The specimen sequenced was PBMCs. This TCR was sampled from a woman in her fifties or sixties in good health and CMV-seronegative. The chain was built from TRBV29-1 and TRBJ2-4; the best D guess is TRBD1, with 6 bases matching. The CDR3 loop reads CSVRQWGQSKNSQYF. The nucleotide sequence reads TGCAGCGTTAGACAGTGGGGGCAGTCCAAAAACAGTCAGTACTTC.